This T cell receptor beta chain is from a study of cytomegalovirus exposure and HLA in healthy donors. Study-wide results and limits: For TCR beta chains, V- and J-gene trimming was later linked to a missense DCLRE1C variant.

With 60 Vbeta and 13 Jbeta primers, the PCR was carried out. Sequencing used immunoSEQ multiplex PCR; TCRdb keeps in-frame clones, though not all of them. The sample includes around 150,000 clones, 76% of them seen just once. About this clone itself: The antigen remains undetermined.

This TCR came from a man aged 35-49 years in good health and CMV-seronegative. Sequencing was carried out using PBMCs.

The CDR3 region has the DNA TGTGCCAGCAGAGCAGGGAGGGACTATAGCAATCAGCCCCAGCATTTT. It encodes CASRAGRDYSNQPQHF. The V call is TRBV2, the J call TRBJ1-5, with D tentatively TRBD1 (5 bases). Per germline, CDR1 SNHLY and CDR2 FYNNEI. The CDR3 runs to 16 residues. The V gene lost 6 bases and the J gene lost 0 bases, with 15 bases spanning the gap.